This TCR beta chain was sequenced in a study of cytomegalovirus exposure and HLA in healthy donors. Sequencing used immunoSEQ multiplex PCR; TCRdb keeps in-frame clones, though not all of them. The sample has fewer than 130,000 clones; about nine tenths are singletons. This CDR3 region has 16 residues. CDR1 is SQVTM and CDR2 is ANQGSEA in the germline V gene. The donors were part of the validation cohort of 95 to 150 subjects. That cohort was separate from the first cohort, which comprised 666 subjects. The TCR originated in a woman aged 18 to 35 in good health and CMV-seronegative. Sequenced material: PBMCs. The gene calls are TRBV29-1 and TRBJ2-1; 12 positions agree with TRBD1. The CDR3 coding sequence is TGCAGACAACTGGGACAGGGGGCTCGCCGTGACAATGAGCAGTTCTTC. Translated, it gives CRQLGQGARRDNEQFF.